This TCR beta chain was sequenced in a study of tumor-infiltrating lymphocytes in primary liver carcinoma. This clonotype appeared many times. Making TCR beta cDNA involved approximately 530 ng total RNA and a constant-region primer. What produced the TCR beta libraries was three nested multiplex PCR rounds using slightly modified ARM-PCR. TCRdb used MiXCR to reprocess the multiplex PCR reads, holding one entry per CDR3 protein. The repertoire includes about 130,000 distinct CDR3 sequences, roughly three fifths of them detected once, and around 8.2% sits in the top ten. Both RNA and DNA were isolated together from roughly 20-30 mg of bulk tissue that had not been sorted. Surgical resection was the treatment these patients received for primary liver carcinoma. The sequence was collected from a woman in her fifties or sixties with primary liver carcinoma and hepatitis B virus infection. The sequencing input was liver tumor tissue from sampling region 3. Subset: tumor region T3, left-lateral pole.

CDR3 protein: CAISESRGSTDTQYF. CDR3 bases: TGTGCCATCAGTGAGTCAAGGGGAAGCACAGATACGCAGTATTTT. The chain uses TRBV10-3 and TRBJ2-3; D is possibly TRBD1 (5 bases). This CDR3 is built from 15 residues. V was clipped by 0 bases and J by 0 bases, with 7 bases between them. CDR1 and CDR2 (germline): ENHRY, SYGVKD.